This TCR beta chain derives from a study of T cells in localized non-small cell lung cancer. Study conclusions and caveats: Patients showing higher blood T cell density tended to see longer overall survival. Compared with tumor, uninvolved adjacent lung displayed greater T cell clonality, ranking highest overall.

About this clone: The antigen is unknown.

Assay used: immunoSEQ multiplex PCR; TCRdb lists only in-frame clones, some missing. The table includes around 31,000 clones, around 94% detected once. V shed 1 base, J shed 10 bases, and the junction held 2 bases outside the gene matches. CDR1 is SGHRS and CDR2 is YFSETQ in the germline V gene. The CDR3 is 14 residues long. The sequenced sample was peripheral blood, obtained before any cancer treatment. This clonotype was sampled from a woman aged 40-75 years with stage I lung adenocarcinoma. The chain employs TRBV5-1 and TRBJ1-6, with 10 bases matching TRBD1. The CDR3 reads CASSLLDRGSPLHF. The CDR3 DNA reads TGCGCCAGCAGCTTGCTGGACAGGGGGTCACCCCTCCACTTT.